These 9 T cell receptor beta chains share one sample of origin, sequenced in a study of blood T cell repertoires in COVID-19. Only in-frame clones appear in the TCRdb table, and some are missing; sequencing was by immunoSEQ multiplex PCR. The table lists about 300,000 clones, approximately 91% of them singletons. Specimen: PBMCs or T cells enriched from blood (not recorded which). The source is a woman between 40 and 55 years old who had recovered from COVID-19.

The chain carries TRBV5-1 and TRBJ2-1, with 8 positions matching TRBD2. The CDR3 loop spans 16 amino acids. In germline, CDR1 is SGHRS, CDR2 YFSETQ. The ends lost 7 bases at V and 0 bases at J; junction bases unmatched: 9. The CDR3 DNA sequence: TGCGCCAGCGCGGAAGTAGCGGGAAGCTCCTACAATGAGCAGTTCTTC. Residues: CASAEVAGSSYNEQFF.

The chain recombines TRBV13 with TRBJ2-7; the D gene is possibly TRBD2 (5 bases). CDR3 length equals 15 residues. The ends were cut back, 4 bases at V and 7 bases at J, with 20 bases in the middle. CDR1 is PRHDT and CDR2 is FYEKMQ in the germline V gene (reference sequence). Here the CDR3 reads CASSSRPSPTGEQYF. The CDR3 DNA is TGTGCCAGCAGCTCCAGACCATCTCCAACGGGGGAGCAGTACTTC.

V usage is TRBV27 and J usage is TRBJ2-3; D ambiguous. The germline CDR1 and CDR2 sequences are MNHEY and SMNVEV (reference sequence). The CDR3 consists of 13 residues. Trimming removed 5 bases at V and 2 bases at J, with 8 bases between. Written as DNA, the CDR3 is TGTGCCAGCAGTCAGATAATCACAGATACGCAGTATTTT. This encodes CASSQIITDTQYF.

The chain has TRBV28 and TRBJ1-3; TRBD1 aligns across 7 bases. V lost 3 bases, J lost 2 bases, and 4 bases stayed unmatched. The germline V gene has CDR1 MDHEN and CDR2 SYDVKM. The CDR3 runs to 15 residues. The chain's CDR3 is CASSLAGTAGNTIYF. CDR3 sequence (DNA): TGTGCCAGCAGTTTGGCAGGGACAGCTGGAAACACCATATATTTT. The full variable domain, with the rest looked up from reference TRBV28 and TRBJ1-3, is DVKVTQSSRYLVKRTGEKVFLECVQDMDHENMFWYRQDPGLGLRLIYFSYDVKMKEKGDIPEGYSVSREKKERFSLILESASTNQTSMYLCASSLAGTAGNTIYFGEGSWLTVV.

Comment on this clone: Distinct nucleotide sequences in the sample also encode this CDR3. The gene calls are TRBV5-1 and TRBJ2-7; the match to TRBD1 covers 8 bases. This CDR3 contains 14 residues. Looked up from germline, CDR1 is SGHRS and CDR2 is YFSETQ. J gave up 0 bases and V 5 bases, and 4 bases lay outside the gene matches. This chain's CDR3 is CASSSTGGSYEQYF. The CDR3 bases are TGCGCCAGCAGTTCCACAGGGGGCTCCTACGAGCAGTACTTC.

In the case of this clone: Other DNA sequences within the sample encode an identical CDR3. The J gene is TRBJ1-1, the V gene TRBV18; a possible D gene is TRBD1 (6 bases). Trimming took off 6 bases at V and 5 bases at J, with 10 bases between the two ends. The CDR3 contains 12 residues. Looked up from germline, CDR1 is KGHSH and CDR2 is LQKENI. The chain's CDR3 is CASSPDRTEAFF. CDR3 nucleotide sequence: TGTGCCAGCTCTCCAGACAGGACTGAAGCTTTCTTT.

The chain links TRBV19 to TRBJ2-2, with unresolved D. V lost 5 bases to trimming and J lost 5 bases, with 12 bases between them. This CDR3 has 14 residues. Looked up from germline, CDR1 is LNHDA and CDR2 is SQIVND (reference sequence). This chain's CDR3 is CASSYMSRTGELFF. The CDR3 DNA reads TGTGCCAGTAGTTATATGTCTCGGACCGGGGAGCTGTTTTTT.

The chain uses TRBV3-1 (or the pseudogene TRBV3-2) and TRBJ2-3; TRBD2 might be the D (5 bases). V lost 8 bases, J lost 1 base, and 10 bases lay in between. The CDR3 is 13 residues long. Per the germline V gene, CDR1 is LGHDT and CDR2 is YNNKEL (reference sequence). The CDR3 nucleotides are TGTGCCAGCGAACGGGGAGGCACAGATACGCAGTATTTT. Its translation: CASERGGTDTQYF.

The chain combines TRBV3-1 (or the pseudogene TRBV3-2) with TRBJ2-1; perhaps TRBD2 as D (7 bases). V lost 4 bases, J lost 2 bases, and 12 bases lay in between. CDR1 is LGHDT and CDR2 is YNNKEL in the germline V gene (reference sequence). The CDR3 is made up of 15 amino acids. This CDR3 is CASSRGGPAYNEQFF. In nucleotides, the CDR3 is TGTGCCAGCAGCCGCGGGGGCCCAGCCTACAATGAGCAGTTCTTC.